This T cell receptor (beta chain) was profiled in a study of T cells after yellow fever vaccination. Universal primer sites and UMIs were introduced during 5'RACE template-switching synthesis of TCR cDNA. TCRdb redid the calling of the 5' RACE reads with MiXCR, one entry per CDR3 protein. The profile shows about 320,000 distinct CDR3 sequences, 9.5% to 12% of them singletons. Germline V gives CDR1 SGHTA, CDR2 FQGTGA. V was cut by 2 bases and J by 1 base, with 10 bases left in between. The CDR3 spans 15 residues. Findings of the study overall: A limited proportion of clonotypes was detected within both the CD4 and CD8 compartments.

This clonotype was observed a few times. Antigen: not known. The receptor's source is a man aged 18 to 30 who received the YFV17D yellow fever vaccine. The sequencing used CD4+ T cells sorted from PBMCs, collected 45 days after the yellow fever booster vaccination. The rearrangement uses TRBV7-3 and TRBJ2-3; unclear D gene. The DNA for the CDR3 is TGTGCCAGCAGCTTATCCAGGTGGGGCACAGATACGCAGTATTTT. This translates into CASSLSRWGTDTQYF.